This is a list of T cell receptor beta chains from one sample in a study of blood T cells in healthy people across ages. TCRdb analysed the 5' RACE reads with MiXCR anew, one entry per CDR3 protein. The table records 1.5 million to 2 million distinct CDR3 sequences, roughly 52% of them present only once. Sequencing used blood. The receptors originated from a woman between 40 and 50 years old in good health. Both conserved end residues are part of each CDR3. The order of the fields is D gene, J gene, clone size, V gene, CDR3 protein, CDR3 DNA. A D gene is named only where the DNA matches it firmly. Clone size, where shown, is once, few, many, or a class for clones that have expanded.

D gene: .; J gene: TRBJ2-1; clone size: .; V gene: TRBV13; CDR3 protein: CASGLGQGPYNEQFF; CDR3 DNA: TGTGCCAGCGGCTTAGGGCAGGGTCCCTACAATGAGCAGTTCTTC
D gene: TRBD1; J gene: TRBJ1-2; clone size: .; V gene: TRBV12-3/TRBV12-4; CDR3 protein: CASRRQGANHGYTF; CDR3 DNA: TGTGCCAGCAGACGACAGGGGGCGAACCATGGCTACACCTTC
D gene: .; J gene: TRBJ2-7; clone size: once; V gene: TRBV6-1; CDR3 protein: CASSEEWPSYEQYF; CDR3 DNA: TGTGCCAGCAGTGAAGAGTGGCCGTCCTACGAGCAGTACTTC
D gene: .; J gene: TRBJ1-1; clone size: .; V gene: TRBV6-2/TRBV6-3; CDR3 protein: CASSYSGMNTEAFF; CDR3 DNA: TGTGCCAGCAGTTACTCGGGGATGAACACTGAAGCTTTCTTT
D gene: .; J gene: TRBJ1-5; clone size: many; V gene: TRBV12-3/TRBV12-4; CDR3 protein: CASSFGGSGNQPQHF; CDR3 DNA: TGTGCCAGCAGTTTTGGGGGATCGGGGAATCAGCCCCAGCATTTT
D gene: TRBD1; J gene: TRBJ1-2; clone size: .; V gene: TRBV27; CDR3 protein: CASSSPTGGDYGYTF; CDR3 DNA: TGTGCCAGCAGTTCACCGACAGGGGGCGATTATGGCTACACCTTC
D gene: .; J gene: TRBJ1-2; clone size: few; V gene: TRBV4-1; CDR3 protein: CASSQEGTATNYGYTF; CDR3 DNA: TGCGCCAGCAGCCAAGAAGGCACAGCTACTAACTATGGCTACACCTTC
D gene: TRBD1; J gene: TRBJ2-5; clone size: few; V gene: TRBV20-1; CDR3 protein: CSARDDRGPTETQYF; CDR3 DNA: TGCAGTGCTAGAGATGACAGGGGGCCAACAGAGACCCAGTACTTC
D gene: .; J gene: TRBJ1-2; clone size: .; V gene: TRBV20-1; CDR3 protein: CSARAALVPGYTF; CDR3 DNA: TGCAGTGCTAGGGCGGCGTTGGTCCCCGGCTACACCTTC
D gene: .; J gene: TRBJ2-3; clone size: .; V gene: TRBV5-1; CDR3 protein: CASSLAILVSSGRSDTQYF; CDR3 DNA: TGCGCCAGCAGCTTGGCCATCTTAGTGAGTAGCGGCCGCTCAGATACGCAGTATTTT
D gene: .; J gene: TRBJ1-1; clone size: .; V gene: TRBV5-5; CDR3 protein: CASSHGRGWSTEAFF; CDR3 DNA: TGTGCCAGCAGCCACGGAAGGGGTTGGAGCACTGAAGCTTTCTTT
D gene: .; J gene: TRBJ2-1; clone size: .; V gene: TRBV20-1; CDR3 protein: CSAPVGNEQFF; CDR3 DNA: TGCAGTGCCCCGGTGGGCAATGAGCAGTTCTTC